This TCR beta chain was captured by sequencing in a study of blood T cell repertoires in COVID-19. Study overall: COVID-19 samples, acute and convalescent, were from the United States, Italy and Spain. Nucleic acid was either cDNA or gDNA, and it came from T cells, B-cell-depleted T cells, or PBMCs.

In the authors' methods: The assay estimated nucleated cells by amplifying reference gene primers. Libraries were prepared by immunoSEQ multiplex PCR; TCRdb keeps only in-frame clonotypes and omits some of them. V and J calls and clone size follow that table, whereas D and trimming were derived from the DNA. The sample lists around 180,000 clones; 85% to 90% were seen once. Germline assignment: CDR1 GTSNPN and CDR2 SVGIG (reference sequence). This CDR3 spans 17 amino acids. Trimming took off 2 bases at V and 1 base at J, with 18 bases between the two ends. Sequenced sample: peripheral blood. The chain joins TRBV30 to TRBJ2-1; D is uncertain. The receptor comes from a man in his 70s with active or convalescent COVID-19. Here the CDR3 DNA reads TGTGCCTGGAGTCACCCCCGCGAGATCCGTTCCTACAATGAGCAGTTCTTC. Protein sequence: CAWSHPREIRSYNEQFF.